These T cell receptor beta chains were read from a single sample in a study of monozygotic twins with inflammatory bowel disease. TCRdb reprocessed the 5' RACE reads; each CDR3 protein has one entry and no DNA is given. The sample has more than 300,000 distinct CDR3 sequences. Sequencing input: blood. Every receptor here comes from a human donor with ulcerative colitis or Crohn's disease, or a healthy co-twin of an affected twin (not recorded which). Both conserved end residues are part of each CDR3.

J: TRBJ2-1; V: TRBV27; CDR3: CASSLEVLAGYNEQFF
J: TRBJ2-7; V: TRBV5-1; CDR3: CASSLGKTGAYEQYF
J: TRBJ2-6; V: TRBV7-3; CDR3: CASSLDRGYVLTF
J: TRBJ1-4; V: TRBV6-1; CDR3: CASSLSGTRPPLFF
J: TRBJ2-7; V: TRBV7-2; CDR3: CASSYQGGEQYF
J: TRBJ1-3; V: TRBV6-1; CDR3: CASSPGSSGNTIYF
J: TRBJ2-2; V: TRBV6-1; CDR3: CASSALAQNTGELFF
J: TRBJ2-1; V: TRBV28; CDR3: CASSPPGGASYNEQFF
J: TRBJ1-1; V: TRBV5-4; CDR3: CASSLEAWSEAFF
J: TRBJ2-2; V: TRBV6-5; CDR3: CASTSGRTKTTGELFF
J: TRBJ1-1; V: TRBV6-5; CDR3: CASRATGNTEAFF
J: TRBJ2-7; V: TRBV4-2; CDR3: CASSQMGQADYEQYF
J: TRBJ2-7; V: TRBV6-5; CDR3: CASSYQGPVGYEQYF
J: TRBJ1-4; V: TRBV18; CDR3: CASSPPYQAVRNEKLFF
J: TRBJ1-5; V: TRBV6-5; CDR3: CTSSYEVNQPQHF
J: TRBJ1-2; V: TRBV29-1; CDR3: CSAGDNYGYTF
J: TRBJ1-2; V: TRBV20-1; CDR3: CSAKKDRMSNYGYTF
J: TRBJ1-1; V: TRBV4-3; CDR3: CASSQGPTGQLNTEAFF